The rows below give T cell receptor beta chains drawn from one sample of a study of blood T cell repertoires in COVID-19. Data came from immunoSEQ multiplex PCR; TCRdb stores just in-frame clones and leaves some out. The sample lists 100,000 to 150,000 clones, around nine tenths seen once, with approximately 1.1% in the top ten. The sequenced sample was peripheral blood. The receptors were sampled from a woman of 80 years or more with acute or convalescent COVID-19. CDR3s include the opening cysteine and the closing phenylalanine or tryptophan. A D gene is named only where the DNA matches it firmly. Clone size is shown for a subset of rows, as once, few, many or a class of expanded clone.

size: NA
V: TRBV4-3
J: TRBJ1-2
D: NA
DNA: TGCGCCAGCAGCCAAGTCTATGGGCCGTCCTATGGCTACACCTTC
CDR3: CASSQVYGPSYGYTF

size: NA
V: TRBV4-1
J: TRBJ1-1
D: TRBD1
DNA: TGCGCCAGCAGCCAAGGACAGGGGATCCGGAACACTGAAGCTTTCTTT
CDR3: CASSQGQGIRNTEAFF

size: NA
V: TRBV29-1
J: TRBJ2-3
D: NA
DNA: TGCAGCGATAGGGGGGGGACCGCGACCTCAGATACGCAGTATTTT
CDR3: CSDRGGTATSDTQYF

size: NA
V: TRBV3-1/TRBV3-2
J: TRBJ2-2
D: NA
DNA: TGTGCCAGCAGCGTTACATCCGGGGAGCTGTTTTTT
CDR3: CASSVTSGELFF

size: NA
V: TRBV1
J: TRBJ2-5
D: NA
DNA: TGCACCAGCAGCCAAGATTGTCTGGCTAGAGGCCAAGAGACCCAGTACTTC
CDR3: CTSSQDCLARGQETQYF

size: once
V: TRBV2
J: TRBJ1-5
D: TRBD1
DNA: TGTGCCAGCACCAGGGACAGCCAATACAATCAGCCCCAGCATTTT
CDR3: CASTRDSQYNQPQHF

size: NA
V: TRBV7-2
J: TRBJ1-2
D: NA
DNA: TGTGCCAGCAGCTTAGGGACAAGGGTAGAGAACTATGGCTACACCTTC
CDR3: CASSLGTRVENYGYTF

size: NA
V: TRBV5-1
J: TRBJ2-3
D: TRBD1
DNA: TGCGCCAGCAGCTTGGGGCAGGGGGGCACAGATACGCAGTATTTT
CDR3: CASSLGQGGTDTQYF

size: NA
V: TRBV6-2/TRBV6-3
J: TRBJ1-1
D: NA
DNA: TGTGCCAGCAGGCCTTGGGAGGGCACTGAAGCTTTCTTT
CDR3: CASRPWEGTEAFF

size: NA
V: TRBV18
J: TRBJ2-2
D: TRBD1
DNA: TGTGCCAGCCAGATGGACAGGGTCGGCACCGGGGAGCTGTTTTTT
CDR3: CASQMDRVGTGELFF

size: NA
V: TRBV9
J: TRBJ2-3
D: TRBD2
DNA: TGTGCCAGCAGCGTTAGCGGGGGGGCAGACATAGATACGCAGTATTTT
CDR3: CASSVSGGADIDTQYF

size: NA
V: TRBV6-2/TRBV6-3
J: TRBJ1-1
D: NA
DNA: TGTGCCAGCAGCCCGCTCAGGGGCCGTGGGAGCACTGAAGCTTTCTTT
CDR3: CASSPLRGRGSTEAFF

size: NA
V: TRBV9
J: TRBJ2-3
D: NA
DNA: TGTGCCAGCAGCGCAACTAGCCCTGGGGCGGATACGCAGTATTTT
CDR3: CASSATSPGADTQYF

size: NA
V: TRBV10-3
J: TRBJ2-3
D: TRBD2
DNA: TGTGCCATCAGTGAGGGACTAGCGGGCTATACAGATACGCAGTATTTT
CDR3: CAISEGLAGYTDTQYF

size: NA
V: TRBV9
J: TRBJ1-1
D: TRBD1
DNA: TGTGCCAGCAGCGTAGGGCTCGGGACAGGGAACACTGAAGCTTTCTTT
CDR3: CASSVGLGTGNTEAFF

size: NA
V: TRBV6-5
J: TRBJ1-3
D: NA
DNA: TGTGCCAGCAGTTACTCGCCCGCGCTCTCTGGAAACACCATATATTTT
CDR3: CASSYSPALSGNTIYF

size: NA
V: TRBV7-8
J: TRBJ2-3
D: NA
DNA: TGTGCCAGCGCCAGGGGGGAGCGGGATACGCAGTATTTT
CDR3: CASARGERDTQYF

size: NA
V: TRBV24-1
J: TRBJ2-3
D: NA
DNA: TGTGCCACCAGTGATTTTAAGGGGTTCACAGATACGCAGTATTTT
CDR3: CATSDFKGFTDTQYF

size: NA
V: TRBV4-2
J: TRBJ2-3
D: TRBD1
DNA: TGTGCCAGCAGCCAATGGAGGTACGGAGGACAGGGTGATTCAGATACGCAGTATTTT
CDR3: CASSQWRYGGQGDSDTQYF

size: NA
V: TRBV5-1
J: TRBJ1-2
D: NA
DNA: TGCGCCAGCAGCTTGGTTTCAGGGGAAGATGGCTACACCTTC
CDR3: CASSLVSGEDGYTF

size: few
V: TRBV11-2
J: TRBJ1-3
D: NA
DNA: TGTGCCAGCAGCTTTATTGGCGGGGTATTGGGAAACACCATATATTTT
CDR3: CASSFIGGVLGNTIYF

size: NA
V: TRBV6-5
J: TRBJ2-1
D: NA
DNA: TGTGCCAGCAGCCCACTACACTCCAACTACAATGAGCAGTTCTTC
CDR3: CASSPLHSNYNEQFF

size: NA
V: TRBV4-1
J: TRBJ1-4
D: TRBD1
DNA: TGCGCCAGCAGCCAAGATTTTAGGGGGCCTAATGAAAAACTGTTTTTT
CDR3: CASSQDFRGPNEKLFF

size: NA
V: TRBV27
J: TRBJ2-5
D: TRBD2
DNA: TGTGCCAGCAGCCTGGACCGGGGGGCCCAGTACTTC
CDR3: CASSLDRGAQYF

size: NA
V: TRBV7-9
J: TRBJ2-2
D: NA
DNA: TGTGCCAGCAGCTCCAGACCCCTCCGGGGGGCCGGGGGCGGGGAGCTGTTTTTT
CDR3: CASSSRPLRGAGGGELFF

size: NA
V: TRBV6-2/TRBV6-3
J: TRBJ1-2
D: TRBD1
DNA: TGTGCCAGCAGTTCCGACAGGGCTTCGGGCTATGGCTACACCTTC
CDR3: CASSSDRASGYGYTF

size: few
V: TRBV11-2
J: TRBJ2-7
D: NA
DNA: TGTGCCAGCAGGGACTTAGAACTCTCCTACGAGCAGTACTTC
CDR3: CASRDLELSYEQYF

size: NA
V: TRBV5-1
J: TRBJ2-7
D: NA
DNA: TGCGCCAGCAGACTGGTCGGCGGGGACGAGCAGTACTTC
CDR3: CASRLVGGDEQYF

size: NA
V: TRBV25-1
J: TRBJ2-5
D: TRBD2
DNA: TGTGCCAGCAGTGGATTTAGCGGGCCCGGGGAGACCCAGTACTTC
CDR3: CASSGFSGPGETQYF

size: NA
V: TRBV3-1/TRBV3-2
J: TRBJ1-1
D: NA
DNA: TGTGCCAGCAGCCAAGGTCCGGGGTTCAACACTGAAGCTTTCTTT
CDR3: CASSQGPGFNTEAFF

size: NA
V: TRBV6-5
J: TRBJ1-2
D: TRBD1
DNA: TGTGCCAGCAGCACCGGGACAGACTATGGCTACACCTTC
CDR3: CASSTGTDYGYTF

size: once
V: TRBV5-1
J: TRBJ2-7
D: NA
DNA: TGCGCCAGCAGCTTGGATTCGGGACACAGCTACGAGCAGTACTTC
CDR3: CASSLDSGHSYEQYF

size: NA
V: TRBV9
J: TRBJ2-3
D: TRBD1
DNA: TGTGCCAGCAGCGTAAGACAGGGGGTAGGCACAGATACGCAGTATTTT
CDR3: CASSVRQGVGTDTQYF

size: NA
V: TRBV18
J: TRBJ1-5
D: NA
DNA: TGTGCCAGCTCACCATTTTCAGGGGAGCAGCCCCAGCATTTT
CDR3: CASSPFSGEQPQHF

size: NA
V: TRBV18
J: TRBJ1-5
D: TRBD1
DNA: TGTGCCAGCTCATTTAGGGACAGCGAAGGGCAGCCCCAGCATTTT
CDR3: CASSFRDSEGQPQHF

size: NA
V: TRBV12-5
J: TRBJ2-1
D: TRBD2
DNA: TGTGCTAGTGGTCCGAGCGGGGGATACAATGAGCAGTTCTTC
CDR3: CASGPSGGYNEQFF

size: NA
V: TRBV2
J: TRBJ1-2
D: TRBD1
DNA: TGTGCCAGCAGTGATTCTCGACAGGGGACTAACTATGGCTACACCTTC
CDR3: CASSDSRQGTNYGYTF

size: NA
V: TRBV28
J: TRBJ1-2
D: TRBD1
DNA: TGTGCCAGCAGTCCCGGGACAGGAAACCCAGGCTACACCTTC
CDR3: CASSPGTGNPGYTF

size: NA
V: TRBV28
J: TRBJ2-2
D: NA
DNA: TGTGCCAGCAGCCCATCAAGCCCTGGGGAGCTGTTTTTT
CDR3: CASSPSSPGELFF

size: NA
V: TRBV4-3
J: TRBJ1-2
D: NA
DNA: TGCGCCAGCAGCCAAGAATATCGGGTTAACTATGGCTACACCTTC
CDR3: CASSQEYRVNYGYTF

size: NA
V: TRBV11-2
J: TRBJ1-1
D: NA
DNA: TGTGCCAGCAGCCCTCTACCATTTAAGGGGGTTAACACTGAAGCTTTCTTT
CDR3: CASSPLPFKGVNTEAFF

size: NA
V: TRBV28
J: TRBJ1-1
D: NA
DNA: TGTGCCAGCAGTTGGATCGGGACAAGGCTGGAAGCTTTCTTT
CDR3: CASSWIGTRLEAFF

size: NA
V: TRBV12-3/TRBV12-4
J: TRBJ2-3
D: NA
DNA: TGTGCCAGCAGTCCGCGAGATACGCAGTATTTT
CDR3: CASSPRDTQYF

size: NA
V: TRBV19
J: TRBJ2-2
D: TRBD1
DNA: TGTGCCAGTAGTACGGGGACAGGGGCCACCGGGGAGCTGTTTTTT
CDR3: CASSTGTGATGELFF